This TCR beta chain was profiled in a study of cytomegalovirus exposure and HLA in healthy donors. Study-wide context: T cells numbering around 200 million yielded around 120 million unique TCR beta sequences in an earlier analysis.

Overall study findings and caveats: Despite most TCR sequences being rare, some public TCRs occurred in many donors. As was reported, the HLA-A and HLA-B alleles of most subjects were accurately predicted from TCR beta sequences. Some segments of the V type, notably TRBV6-2 and TRBV6-3, were excluded as indistinguishable.

This clone was seen more than once but under ten times. Its specificity is not known. Trimming removed 6 bases from V and 1 base from J; junction bases left unmatched: 7. The CDR3 has 16 residues. CDR1 is SGHRS and CDR2 is YFSETQ in the germline V gene. With 60 Vbeta and 13 Jbeta primers, the PCR was carried out. Clones were read by immunoSEQ multiplex PCR, and TCRdb kept only the in-frame ones, dropping some. The sample carries 110,000 to 150,000 clones, roughly 76% recorded once. The source material was PBMCs. The rearrangement joins TRBV5-1 to TRBJ1-1; 12 bases are shared with TRBD1. This receptor was taken from a female donor in good health and CMV-seronegative. CDR3 loop: CASIKTGQGANTEAFF. DNA for the CDR3: TGCGCCAGCATCAAAACGGGACAGGGGGCGAACACTGAAGCTTTCTTT.